What follows is one T cell receptor beta chain and its context. Its antigen is not yet known. No base-level quality is on record; no much larger clone is a single base apart. Taken from cysteine to phenylalanine, the CDR3 has 11 residues. The kept DNA is CDR3 alone, 33 bases in frame from the first base. V loses 4 bases at its end and J loses 4 bases; junction bases beyond the gene matches: 1. The germline V gene (reference sequence) specifies GTSNPN as CDR1 and SVGIG as CDR2. Libraries were constructed by the immunoSEQ multiplex PCR assay. The published analysis was carried out like this. A statistical classification framework was developed to diagnose cytomegalovirus status using the catalog of TCR beta chain sequences. Entries here come from immuneACCESS through TCRdb and include only in-frame sequences with V and J called. Some clones fail to appear in such tables; in the studies checked, an unresolved V gene covers under half of the shortfall, and the cause of the remainder is unknown. D and trimming were read from the DNA, whereas the V and J calls and clone size are those reported in that table. The sample table contains 150,000 to 200,000 clones; only one count was recorded for approximately 81% of them. Together, the top ten hold roughly a tenth of the sample.

Separate from the approximately 670-subject first cohort, the validation cohort of more than 90 subjects was the group to which the donors belonged. The data were taken from a study of cytomegalovirus exposure and HLA in healthy donors (dated by TCRdb to the late 2010s). Looking at the study overall: The 500 to 800 repertoires of the first cohort and the 120 validation repertoires were produced on the same platform, according to a later analysis. To predict cytomegalovirus infection status, the study combined high-throughput TCR immunosequencing, statistical association of individual TCRs with disease status, and machine learning. Along with the approximately 670-subject first cohort, a separate validation cohort of more than 90 different subjects was used. The study was designed to test whether signatures of past pathogen exposure could be identified by cataloging public T cell receptors. Broad study findings and their caveats: Most TCR sequences were observed very rarely across donors, whereas some public TCRs were present in many individuals. Of the cluster scores, roughly 95% were above 0 in a later analysis, which found that TCRs clustered in the first cohort also tended to co-occur in the 120 validation repertoires. The study gave a list of under 200 TCR beta chains associated with cytomegalovirus. The validation cohort had no HLA typing available for a later analysis, so co-occurrence within that cohort was assessed over all 120 or so repertoires. It was suggested by the authors that the approach could potentially be generalized to other disease states and immunological phenotypes. A few of the identified cytomegalovirus-associated TCR beta chains were confirmed in vitro to be specific for cytomegalovirus antigens. The classifier was reported to diagnose cytomegalovirus status with high specificity and sensitivity in both the original cohort and the validation cohort.

The chain is encoded by TRBV30 joined to TRBJ2-7, and 7 junctional nucleotides match TRBD2. The sequence came from a man aged 30 to 39 in good health and CMV-seropositive. Sequenced material: PBMCs. CDR3 loop: CAWTSGYEQYF. The DNA sequence is as follows: TGTGCCTGGACTAGCGGTTACGAGCAGTACTTC.